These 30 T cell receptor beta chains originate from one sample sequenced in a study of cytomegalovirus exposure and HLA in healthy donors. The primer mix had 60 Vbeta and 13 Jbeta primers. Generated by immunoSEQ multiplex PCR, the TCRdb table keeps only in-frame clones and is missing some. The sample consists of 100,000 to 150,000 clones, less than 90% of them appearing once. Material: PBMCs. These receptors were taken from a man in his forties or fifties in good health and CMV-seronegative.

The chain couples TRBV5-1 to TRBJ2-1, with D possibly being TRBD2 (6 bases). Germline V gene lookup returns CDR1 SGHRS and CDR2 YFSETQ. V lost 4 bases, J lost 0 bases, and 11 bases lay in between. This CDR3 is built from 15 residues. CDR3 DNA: TGCGCCAGCAGCGTTAGCGGTGGCTCCTACAATGAGCAGTTCTTC. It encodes CASSVSGGSYNEQFF.

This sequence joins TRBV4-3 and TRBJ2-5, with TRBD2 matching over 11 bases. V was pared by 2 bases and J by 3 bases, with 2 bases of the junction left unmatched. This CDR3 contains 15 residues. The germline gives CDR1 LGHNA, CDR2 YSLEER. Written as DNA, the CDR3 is TGCGCCAGCAGCCAATTGGGACTAGCGGAAGAGACCCAGTACTTC. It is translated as CASSQLGLAEETQYF.

This chain's CDR3 is CASSLESGFDNEQFF. The CDR3 DNA follows: TGCGCCAGCAGCTTGGAAAGCGGGTTCGACAATGAGCAGTTCTTC. The rearrangement links TRBV5-1 to TRBJ2-1, with D maybe TRBD2 (6 bases). The germline CDR1 and CDR2 sequences are SGHRS and YFSETQ. The CDR3 is 15 amino acids. V dropped 0 bases and J dropped 5 bases, with 12 bases sitting between them.

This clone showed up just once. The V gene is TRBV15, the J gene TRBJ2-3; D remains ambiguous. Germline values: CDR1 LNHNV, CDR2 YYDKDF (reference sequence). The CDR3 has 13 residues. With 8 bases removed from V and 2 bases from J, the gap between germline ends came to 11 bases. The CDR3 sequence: CATGAVATDTQYF. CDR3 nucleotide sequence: TGTGCCACCGGAGCAGTGGCCACAGATACGCAGTATTTT.

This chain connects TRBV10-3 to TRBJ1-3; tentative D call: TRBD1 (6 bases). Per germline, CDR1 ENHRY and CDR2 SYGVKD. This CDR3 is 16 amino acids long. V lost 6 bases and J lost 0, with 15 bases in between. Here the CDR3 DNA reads TGTGCCATCAGGTCACCGGGACATTACTCTGGAAACACCATATATTTT. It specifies CAIRSPGHYSGNTIYF.

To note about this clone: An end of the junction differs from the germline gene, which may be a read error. CDR3 protein: CASSIQGRDTGELFF. CDR3 DNA: TGTGCTAGCAGCATACAGGGTCGCGACACCGGGGAGCTGTTTTTT. The chain combines TRBV7-7 with TRBJ2-2; D is possibly TRBD1 (6 bases). Germline loops: CDR1 SSHAT, CDR2 FNYEAQ (reference sequence). CDR3 size: 15 residues.

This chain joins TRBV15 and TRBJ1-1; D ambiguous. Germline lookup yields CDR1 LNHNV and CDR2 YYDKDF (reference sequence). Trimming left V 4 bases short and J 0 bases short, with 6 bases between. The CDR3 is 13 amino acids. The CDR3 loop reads CATSTTLNTEAFF. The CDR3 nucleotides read TGTGCCACCAGCACAACTTTGAACACTGAAGCTTTCTTT.

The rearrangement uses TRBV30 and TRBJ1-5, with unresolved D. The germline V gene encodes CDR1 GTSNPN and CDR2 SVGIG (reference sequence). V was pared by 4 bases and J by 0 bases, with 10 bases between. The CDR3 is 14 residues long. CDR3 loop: CAWTSGYSNQPQHF. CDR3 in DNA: TGTGCCTGGACCTCGGGGTATAGCAATCAGCCCCAGCATTTT. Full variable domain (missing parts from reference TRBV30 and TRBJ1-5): SQTIHQWPATLVQPVGSPLSLECTVEGTSNPNLYWYRQAAGRGLQLLFYSVGIGQISSEVPQNLSASRPQDRQFILSSKKLLLSDSGFYLCAWTSGYSNQPQHFGDGTRLSIL.

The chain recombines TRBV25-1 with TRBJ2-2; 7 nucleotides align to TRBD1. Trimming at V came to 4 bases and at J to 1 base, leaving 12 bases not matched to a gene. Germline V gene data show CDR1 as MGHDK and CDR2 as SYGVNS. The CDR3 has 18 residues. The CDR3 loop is CASSVPSLDRWNTGELFF. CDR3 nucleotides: TGTGCCAGCAGTGTCCCCTCCTTGGACAGGTGGAACACCGGGGAGCTGTTTTTT.

The CDR3 loop reads CASSGPGGGEQYF. In nucleotides, the CDR3 is TGTGCCAGCAGCGGGCCGGGAGGAGGCGAGCAGTACTTC. J is TRBJ2-7 and V is TRBV11-2, with 7 bases that match TRBD2. The ends lost 5 bases at V and 6 bases at J; junction bases unmatched: 7. CDR1 and CDR2 (germline): SGHAT, FQNNGV. This CDR3 contains 13 residues. The variable domain in full, completed from reference TRBV11-2 and TRBJ2-7, reads EAGVAQSPRYKIIEKRQSVAFWCNPISGHATLYWYQQILGQGPKLLIQFQNNGVVDDSQLPKDRFSAERLKGVDSTLKIQPAKLEDSAVYLCASSGPGGGEQYFGPGTRLTVT.

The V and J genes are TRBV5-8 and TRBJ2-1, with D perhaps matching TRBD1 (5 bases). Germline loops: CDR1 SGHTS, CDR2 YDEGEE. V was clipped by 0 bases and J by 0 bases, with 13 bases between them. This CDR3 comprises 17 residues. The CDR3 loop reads CASSLEQASSSYNEQFF. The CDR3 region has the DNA TGTGCCAGCAGCTTGGAACAGGCCTCCAGCTCCTACAATGAGCAGTTCTTC.

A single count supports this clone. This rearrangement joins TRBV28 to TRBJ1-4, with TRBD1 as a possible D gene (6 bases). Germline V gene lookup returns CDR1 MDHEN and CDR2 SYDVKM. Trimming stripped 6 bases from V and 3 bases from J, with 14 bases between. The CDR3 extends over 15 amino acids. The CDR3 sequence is CASRRGLGPNEKLFF. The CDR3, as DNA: TGTGCCAGCAGGCGGGGGCTCGGTCCTAATGAAAAACTGTTTTTT.

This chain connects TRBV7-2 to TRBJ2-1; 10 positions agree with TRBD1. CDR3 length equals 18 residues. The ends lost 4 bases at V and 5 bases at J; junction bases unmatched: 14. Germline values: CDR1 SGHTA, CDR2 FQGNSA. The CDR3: CASSWPRGRGTGDNEQFF. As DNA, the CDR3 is TGTGCCAGCAGCTGGCCACGGGGGCGGGGGACAGGGGACAATGAGCAGTTCTTC.

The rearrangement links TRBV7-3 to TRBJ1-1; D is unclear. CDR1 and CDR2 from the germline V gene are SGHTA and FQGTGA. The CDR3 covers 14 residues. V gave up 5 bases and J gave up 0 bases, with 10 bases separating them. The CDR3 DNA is TGTGCCAGCAGCCCTCGGTCCATGAACACTGAAGCTTTCTTT. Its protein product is CASSPRSMNTEAFF.

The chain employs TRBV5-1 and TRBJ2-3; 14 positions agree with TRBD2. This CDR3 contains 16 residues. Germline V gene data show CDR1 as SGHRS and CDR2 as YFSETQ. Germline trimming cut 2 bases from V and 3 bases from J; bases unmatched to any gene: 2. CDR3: CASSFRTSGGTDTQYF. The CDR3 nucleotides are TGCGCCAGCAGCTTCCGGACTAGCGGGGGGACAGATACGCAGTATTTT.

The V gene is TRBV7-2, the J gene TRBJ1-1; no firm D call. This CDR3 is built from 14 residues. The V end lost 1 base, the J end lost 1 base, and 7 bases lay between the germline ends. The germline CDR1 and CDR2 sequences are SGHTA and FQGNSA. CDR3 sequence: CASSLVAANTEAFF. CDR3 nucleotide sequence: TGTGCCAGCAGCTTAGTGGCGGCGAACACTGAAGCTTTCTTT.

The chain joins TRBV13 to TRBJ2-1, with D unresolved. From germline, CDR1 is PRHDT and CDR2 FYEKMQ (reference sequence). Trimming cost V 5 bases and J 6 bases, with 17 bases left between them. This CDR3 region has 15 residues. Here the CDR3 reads CASSPPVKPRNEQFF. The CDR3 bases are TGTGCCAGCAGCCCCCCTGTGAAGCCACGCAATGAGCAGTTCTTC.

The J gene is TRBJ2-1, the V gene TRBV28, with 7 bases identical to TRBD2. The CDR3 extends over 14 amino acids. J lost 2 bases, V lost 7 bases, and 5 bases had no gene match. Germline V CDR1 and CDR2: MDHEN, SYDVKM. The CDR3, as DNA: TGTGCCAGCACCCTAGCGGTGACCTACAATGAGCAGTTCTTC. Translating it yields CASTLAVTYNEQFF.

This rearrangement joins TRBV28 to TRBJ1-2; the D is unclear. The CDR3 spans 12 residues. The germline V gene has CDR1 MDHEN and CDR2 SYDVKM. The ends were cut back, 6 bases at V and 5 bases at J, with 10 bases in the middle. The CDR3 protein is CASRRSLYGYTF. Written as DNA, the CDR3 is TGTGCCAGCAGACGCTCCCTATATGGCTACACCTTC.

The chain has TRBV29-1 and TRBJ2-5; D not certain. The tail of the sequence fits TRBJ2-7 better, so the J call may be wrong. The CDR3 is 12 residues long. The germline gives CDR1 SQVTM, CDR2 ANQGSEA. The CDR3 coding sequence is TGCAGCGTTGAACTGGGCTCCTACGAGCAGTACTTC. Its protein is CSVELGSYEQYF.

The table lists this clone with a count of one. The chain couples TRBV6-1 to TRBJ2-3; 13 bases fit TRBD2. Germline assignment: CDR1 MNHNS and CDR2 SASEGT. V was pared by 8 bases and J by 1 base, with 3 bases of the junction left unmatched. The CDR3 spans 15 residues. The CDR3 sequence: CASVGLAGGTDTQYF. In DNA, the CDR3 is TGTGCCAGCGTCGGACTAGCGGGGGGCACAGATACGCAGTATTTT.

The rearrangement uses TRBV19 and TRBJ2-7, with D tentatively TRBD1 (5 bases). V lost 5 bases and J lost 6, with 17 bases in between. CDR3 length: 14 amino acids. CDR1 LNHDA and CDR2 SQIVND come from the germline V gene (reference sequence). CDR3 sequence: CASSPNPQGGEQYF. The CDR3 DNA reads TGTGCCAGTAGTCCAAATCCTCAGGGTGGCGAGCAGTACTTC.

For the CDR3, the DNA is TGCGCCAGCAGCCAAACTCCGGCAGAGGGAGCTTTCTTT. It is translated as CASSQTPAEGAFF. V usage is TRBV4-1 and J usage is TRBJ1-1; no clear D. CDR1 is MGHRA and CDR2 is YSYEKL in the germline V gene. The CDR3 loop spans 13 amino acids. Trimming removed 2 bases at V and 10 bases at J, with 14 bases between.

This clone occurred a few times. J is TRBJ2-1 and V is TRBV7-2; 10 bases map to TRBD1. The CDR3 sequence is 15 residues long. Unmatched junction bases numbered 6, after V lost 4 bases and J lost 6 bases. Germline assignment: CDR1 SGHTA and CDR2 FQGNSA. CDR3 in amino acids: CASSSPGQGTNEQFF. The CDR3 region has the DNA TGTGCCAGCAGCTCACCGGGACAGGGGACCAATGAGCAGTTCTTC.

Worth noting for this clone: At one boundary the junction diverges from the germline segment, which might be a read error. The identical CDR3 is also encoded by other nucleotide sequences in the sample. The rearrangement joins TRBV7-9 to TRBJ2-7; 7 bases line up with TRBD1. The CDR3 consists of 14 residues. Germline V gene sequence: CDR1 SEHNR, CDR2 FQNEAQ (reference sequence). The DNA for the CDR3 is TGCGCCAGCAGCTTAGAGGGGGCTCGTAACGAGCAGTACTTC. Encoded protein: CASSLEGARNEQYF.

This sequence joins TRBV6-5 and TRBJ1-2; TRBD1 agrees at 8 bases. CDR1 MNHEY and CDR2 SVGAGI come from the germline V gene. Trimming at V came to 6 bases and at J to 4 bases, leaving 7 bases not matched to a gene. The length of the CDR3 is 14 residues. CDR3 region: CASRMTGDGYGYTF. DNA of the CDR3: TGTGCCAGCAGGATGACAGGGGACGGCTATGGCTACACCTTC.

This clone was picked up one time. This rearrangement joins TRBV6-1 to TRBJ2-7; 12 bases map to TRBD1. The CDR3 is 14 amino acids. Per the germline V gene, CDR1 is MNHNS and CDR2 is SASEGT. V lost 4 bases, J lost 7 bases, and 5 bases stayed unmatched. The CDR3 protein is CASSGGQGAREQYF. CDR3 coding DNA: TGTGCCAGCAGTGGGGGACAGGGGGCGCGGGAGCAGTACTTC.

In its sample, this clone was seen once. CDR3 in amino acids: CASSPVGGDPFF. CDR3 nucleotide sequence: TGTGCCAGCTCACCCGTAGGGGGGGACCCTTTCTTT. This chain uses TRBV18 with TRBJ1-1; TRBD1 might be the D (6 bases). Germline lookup yields CDR1 KGHSH and CDR2 LQKENI. The length of the CDR3 is 12 residues. Trimming stripped 3 bases from V and 12 bases from J, with 14 bases between.

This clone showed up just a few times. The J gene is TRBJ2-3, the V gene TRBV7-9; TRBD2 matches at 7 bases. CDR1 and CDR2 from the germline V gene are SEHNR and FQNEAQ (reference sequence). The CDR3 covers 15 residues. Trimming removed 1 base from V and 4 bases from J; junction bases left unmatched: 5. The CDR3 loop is CASSLGAGTSDTQYF. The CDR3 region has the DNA TGTGCCAGCAGCTTAGGAGCGGGGACTTCAGATACGCAGTATTTT.

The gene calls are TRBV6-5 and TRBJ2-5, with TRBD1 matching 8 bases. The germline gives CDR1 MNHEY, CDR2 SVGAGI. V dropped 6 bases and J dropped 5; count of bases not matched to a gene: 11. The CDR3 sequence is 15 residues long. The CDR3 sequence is CASRVIGQGYETQYF. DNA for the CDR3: TGTGCCAGCAGAGTAATAGGACAGGGTTATGAGACCCAGTACTTC.